The 14 T cell receptor beta chains in this list originate from one sample, sequenced in a study of blood T cell repertoires in COVID-19. TCRdb's copy holds only in-frame clones and misses some; the assay was immunoSEQ multiplex PCR. The sample includes fewer than 150,000 clones, approximately 90% of them seen just once. What was sequenced was peripheral blood. The source is a woman between 70 and 85 years old who had recovered from COVID-19.

The V gene is TRBV5-4, the J gene TRBJ2-7; TRBD1 matches 12 bases. The V and J ends lost 3 bases and 5 bases, in that order; junction bases with no gene match: 3. This CDR3 spans 14 amino acids. Germline V gives CDR1 SGHNT, CDR2 YYREEE (reference sequence). CDR3 sequence: CASSWDRGRHEQYF. As DNA, the CDR3 is TGTGCCAGCAGCTGGGACAGGGGGCGCCACGAGCAGTACTTC.

This clone has a single count. The chain joins TRBV9 to TRBJ1-3; 7 bases are a match to TRBD1. V lost 0 bases and J lost 0; bases outside the gene matches: 0. The germline V gene has CDR1 SGDLS and CDR2 YYNGEE. CDR3 length: 15 amino acids. The DNA of the CDR3 is TGTGCCAGCAGCGTAGGGGACAGCTCTGGAAACACCATATATTTT. Encoded protein: CASSVGDSSGNTIYF. Full variable domain (rest looked up from reference TRBV9 and TRBJ1-3): DSGVTQTPKHLITATGQRVTLRCSPRSGDLSVYWYQQSLDQGLQFLIQYYNGEERAKGNILERFSAQQFPDLHSELNLSSLELGDSALYFCASSVGDSSGNTIYFGEGSWLTVV.

The V and J genes are TRBV28 and TRBJ1-5, with 10 bases fitting TRBD1. With 4 bases clipped from V and 6 bases from J, the junction kept 0 bases outside the gene matches. Germline CDR1 is MDHEN and CDR2 is SYDVKM. The CDR3 has 13 residues. In DNA, the CDR3 is TGTGCCAGCAGTTGGGACAGGGGTCAGCCCCAGCATTTT. Amino acids: CASSWDRGQPQHF.

The chain is built from TRBV5-6 and TRBJ2-3; no reliable D call. V was cut by 3 bases and J by 4 bases, with 15 bases left in between. Germline values: CDR1 SGHDT, CDR2 YYEEEE. The CDR3 covers 15 residues. The CDR3 spells CASSYDLVTADTQYF. As DNA, the CDR3 is TGTGCCAGCAGCTACGATCTAGTCACTGCAGATACGCAGTATTTT.

The table lists this clone with a count of one. The rearrangement links TRBV28 to TRBJ2-1, with TRBD2 matching over 11 bases. V dropped 10 bases and J dropped 10; count of bases not matched to a gene: 9. In germline, CDR1 is MDHEN, CDR2 SYDVKM. The CDR3 has 13 amino acids. The CDR3 sequence: CATLAGGFGEQFF. CDR3 DNA sequence: TGTGCCACCTTAGCGGGAGGGTTTGGAGAGCAGTTCTTC.

This clone was found once. The V call is TRBV5-1, the J call TRBJ2-7, with 9 bases aligning to TRBD2. With 0 bases clipped from V and 5 bases from J, the junction kept 9 bases outside the gene matches. Germline CDR1 SGHRS, CDR2 YFSETQ. This CDR3 has 16 amino acids. The CDR3 DNA follows: TGCGCCAGCAGCTTGGGGAACCGTCTAGCGGGAAACGAGCAGTACTTC. Encoded protein: CASSLGNRLAGNEQYF.

The chain combines TRBV7-2 with TRBJ2-5, with D tentatively TRBD2 (6 bases). The CDR3 loop spans 15 amino acids. The germline CDR1 and CDR2 sequences are SGHTA and FQGNSA. V was cut by 5 bases and J by 4 bases, with 17 bases left in between. The CDR3 reads CASSPLGGMIETQYF. The CDR3 DNA reads as TGTGCCAGCAGCCCTCTTGGAGGGATGATAGAGACCCAGTACTTC.

The J gene is TRBJ2-7, the V gene TRBV19; tentative D call: TRBD1 (6 bases). The CDR3 loop spans 15 amino acids. The V end was cut by 5 bases, the J end by 2 bases, with 16 bases between. Germline V gene lookup returns CDR1 LNHDA and CDR2 SQIVND (reference sequence). In DNA, the CDR3 is TGTGCCAGTAGTCCCCGCGGACAGTGGACCTACGAGCAGTACTTC. Residues: CASSPRGQWTYEQYF.

This sequence joins TRBV27 and TRBJ2-1; D perhaps matches TRBD2 (7 bases). Between the trimmed V and J ends, which lost 10 bases and 1 base, there was a span of 17 bases. CDR3 length equals 15 residues. The germline gives CDR1 MNHEY, CDR2 SMNVEV (reference sequence). The CDR3 nucleotides read TGTGCCACCATAGGGGGGGCGGGGTCCTACAATGAGCAGTTCTTC. Amino acids: CATIGGAGSYNEQFF.

This clone has only a few counts. The gene calls are TRBV14 and TRBJ2-3; D is ambiguous. V lost 2 bases and J lost 4, with 4 bases in between. The germline V gene encodes CDR1 SGHDN and CDR2 FVKESK. CDR3 length: 12 amino acids. CDR3 sequence: CASSQFSDTQYF. In DNA, the CDR3 is TGTGCCAGCAGCCAATTCTCAGATACGCAGTATTTT.

V and J are TRBV5-4 and TRBJ2-5; 7 nucleotides agree with TRBD1. Per the germline V gene, CDR1 is SGHNT and CDR2 is YYREEE (reference sequence). Trimming removed 2 bases from V and 1 base from J; junction bases left unmatched: 2. This CDR3 has 14 residues. In nucleotides, the CDR3 is TGTGCCAGCAGCTTAGGGACAGCCCAAGAGACCCAGTACTTC. Translated: CASSLGTAQETQYF.

This clone was counted a few times. V and J are TRBV18 and TRBJ2-2; D possibly corresponds to TRBD1 (6 bases). Germline CDR1 is KGHSH and CDR2 is LQKENI. CDR3 length: 16 amino acids. V lost 3 bases and J 6 bases, leaving 17 bases between the germline ends. Here the CDR3 reads CASSPRQAVNSGELFF. The DNA for the CDR3 is TGTGCCAGCTCACCGCGACAGGCAGTAAATTCCGGGGAGCTGTTTTTT.

The chain is built from TRBV11-3 and TRBJ2-2, with a tentative D call TRBD2 (5 bases). In germline, CDR1 is SGHNT, CDR2 YENEEA. The CDR3 is made up of 15 amino acids. Trimming took 1 base from V and 4 from J, leaving 10 bases between them. The CDR3 is CASSLADSGTGELFF. As DNA, the CDR3 is TGTGCCAGCAGCTTAGCGGACTCGGGCACCGGGGAGCTGTTTTTT. Combining the CDR3 with reference TRBV11-3 and TRBJ2-2 gives the whole variable domain EAGVVQSPRYKIIEKKQPVAFWCNPISGHNTLYWYLQNLGQGPELLIRYENEEAVDDSQLPKDRFSAERLKGVDSTLKIQPAELGDSAVYLCASSLADSGTGELFFGEGSRLTVL.

V gene TRBV6-5 combines with J gene TRBJ1-2; maybe TRBD1 (5 bases). The germline V gene encodes CDR1 MNHEY and CDR2 SVGAGI. V was clipped by 5 bases and J by 2 bases, with 12 bases between them. This CDR3 spans 14 amino acids. The chain's CDR3 is CASSPTRANYGYTF. The CDR3 region has the DNA TGTGCCAGCAGTCCTACCAGGGCAAACTATGGCTACACCTTC.